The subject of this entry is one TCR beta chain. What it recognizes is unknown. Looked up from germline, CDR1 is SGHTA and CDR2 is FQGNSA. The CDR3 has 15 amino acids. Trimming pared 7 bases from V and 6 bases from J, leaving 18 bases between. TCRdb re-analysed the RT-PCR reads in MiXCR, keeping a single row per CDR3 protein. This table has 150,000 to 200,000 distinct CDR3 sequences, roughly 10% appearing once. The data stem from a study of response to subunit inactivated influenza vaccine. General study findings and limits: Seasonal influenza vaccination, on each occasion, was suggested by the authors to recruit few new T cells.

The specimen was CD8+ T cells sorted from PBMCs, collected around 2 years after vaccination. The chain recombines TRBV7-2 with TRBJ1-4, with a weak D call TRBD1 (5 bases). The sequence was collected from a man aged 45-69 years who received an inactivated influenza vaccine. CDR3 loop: CASNKGGGEDEKLFF. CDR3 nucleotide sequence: TGTGCCAGCAATAAAGGCGGGGGGGAAGATGAAAAACTGTTTTTT. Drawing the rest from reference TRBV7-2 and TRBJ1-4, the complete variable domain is GAGVSQSPSNKVTEKGKDVELRCDPISGHTALYWYRQSLGQGLEFLIYFQGNSAPDKSGLPSDRFSAERTGGSVSTLTIQRTQQEDSAVYLCASNKGGGEDEKLFFGSGTQLSVL.